A selection of T cell receptor beta chains follows, all from one sample in a study of CD8 T cells in ankylosing spondylitis. MiXCR, run by TCRdb on the 5' RACE reads, gives a single entry per CDR3 protein. The sample comprises about 340,000 distinct CDR3 sequences, 8% of which are singletons, and more than 12% rests with the top ten. The sample comprised blood, either unsorted or a sorted T cell fraction (not recorded which). The receptors here all came from a male donor with ankylosing spondylitis. Both conserved end residues are part of each CDR3. The order of the fields is V gene, CDR3 protein.

TRBV12-3/TRBV12-4,CASSPMTLPLHF
TRBV27,CASRLGGTGANVLTF
TRBV5-1,CASSLVFGGAGEQYF
TRBV12-3/TRBV12-4,CASSRTGKIRSYEQYF
TRBV10-3,CAISESSGRETEQYF
TRBV29-1,CSTRASGAYEQYF
TRBV20-1,CSASLAGVEKLFF
TRBV10-3,CAISEAVSSYNEQFF
TRBV28,CASSFNTQGGYTF
TRBV7-9,CASSQGKRDEQFF
TRBV12-3/TRBV12-4,CASSFGQYTGELFF
TRBV5-1,CASSQRPTSLTEAFF
TRBV29-1,CSAAGMTGYGYTF
TRBV24-1,CATSDKTPGTSGYEQYF
TRBV7-8,CASSFDYEQYF
TRBV28,CASSIQGALNEQFF
TRBV28,CASSSGIGELFF
TRBV6-1,CASRTHGSETQYF
TRBV4-1,CASSQDQGAIEQPQHF
TRBV5-1,CASSFLHSGTGVTYEQYF
TRBV20-1,CSARAHGTENTGELFF
TRBV28,CASRAAGGHHQPQHF
TRBV3-1,CASSQVQTSGYEQYF
TRBV5-5,CASGRNEGRLPYEQYF
TRBV6-5,CASSYRSTDTQYF
TRBV20-1,CSASWGTRATNEKLFF
TRBV20-1,CSARRGRGETQYF
TRBV6-2/TRBV6-3,CASSYYPTLYNEQFF
TRBV2,CASRGQGNQPQHF